The present T cell receptor (beta chain) was sequenced within a study of cytomegalovirus exposure and HLA in healthy donors. Study-wide results and limits: A highly shared variant cluster was judged a likely technical artifact.

Both 60 Vbeta primers and 13 Jbeta primers went into the PCR. Under the authors' procedure: Counted up in a later analysis, unique TCR beta chains came to some 80 million, with around 9.9 million shared. Repertoires were generated with immunoSEQ multiplex PCR, while TCRdb's copy carries only in-frame clones and drops some. V, J and clone size reflect that table, while D and trimming were determined from the DNA. The table has 150,000 to 200,000 clones, roughly 80% seen once; the top ten hold around 3.4%. This CDR3 has 13 amino acids. With V trimmed by 5 bases and J by 3 bases, 3 bases remained unmatched. Germline V gives CDR1 MDHEN, CDR2 SYDVKM. Concerning this clone itself: Its antigen remains unknown.

This clonotype originated in a man aged 25 to 45 in good health and CMV-seropositive. The rearrangement joins TRBV28 to TRBJ2-7; 8 bases align to TRBD2. Sequencing was performed on PBMCs. Here the CDR3 DNA reads TGTGCCAGCAGTATCCGGGGGGGCTACGAGCAGTACTTC. Encoded protein: CASSIRGGYEQYF.